The rows below give T cell receptor beta chains drawn from one sample of a study of T cell responses to AZD1222 COVID-19 vaccine. Sequencing was performed with immunoSEQ multiplex PCR; in TCRdb, only in-frame clones are kept and a portion is missing. The table lists 70,000 to 95,000 clones, 88% of them singletons, with 6.9% in the top ten. The sample here was peripheral blood, taken 28 days after the second AZD1222 dose. The receptors originated from an adult who received the AZD1222 COVID-19 vaccine. Both conserved end residues are part of each CDR3. The D gene is left open where the match is weak. Clone size appears in some rows only: once, few, many, or a class for an expanded clone.

j_call clone_size v_call d_call cdr3_nt cdr3_aa
TRBJ2-3 - TRBV12-3/TRBV12-4 - TGTGCCAGCACCTCCGGGTGGGCAGATACGCAGTATTTT CASTSGWADTQYF
TRBJ2-1 - TRBV6-5 - TGTGCCAGCAGACGGTCCGGGAGCGATGAGCAGTTCTTC CASRRSGSDEQFF
TRBJ2-1 - TRBV4-1 - TGCGCCAGCAGCCAAGAGGCTGGTTGGACCAGCTCCTACAATGAGCAGTTCTTC CASSQEAGWTSSYNEQFF
TRBJ2-1 - TRBV14 TRBD2 TGTGCCAGCAGCCCAATTTCTAGCGGGAAATCTAATGAGCAGTTCTTC CASSPISSGKSNEQFF
TRBJ2-7 - TRBV7-2 TRBD2 TGTGCCAGCACCGGCGGGGGACGCGGGGAGCAGTACTTC CASTGGGRGEQYF
TRBJ2-2 - TRBV7-8 - TGTGCCAGCAGCCCGCGTCGGGTAGCTAACACCGGGGAGCTGTTTTTT CASSPRRVANTGELFF
TRBJ2-7 - TRBV5-1 TRBD1 TGCGCCAGCAGCCCGACGGGACAGATCTCCGAGCAGTACTTC CASSPTGQISEQYF
TRBJ2-2 - TRBV4-1 TRBD2 TGCGCCAGCAGCCAAGAGGCGGGAGGGCGGACCGGGGAGCTGTTTTTT CASSQEAGGRTGELFF
TRBJ2-6 - TRBV28 - TGTGCCAGCAGTTTGACAGTGCCCTCTGGGGCCAACGTCCTGACTTTC CASSLTVPSGANVLTF
TRBJ1-3 few TRBV10-2 - TGCGCCAGCAGTGCTAGTTTGCGGGCAATCGGGGCAGGAAACACCATATATTTT CASSASLRAIGAGNTIYF
TRBJ2-7 - TRBV7-9 - TGTGCCAGCAGCTTAGGCGGGCAGATCTACGAGCAGTACTTC CASSLGGQIYEQYF
TRBJ2-1 - TRBV6-2/TRBV6-3 TRBD1 TGTGCCAGCAGCGAGGGACAGGGGCGGGGATACGAGCAGTTCTTC CASSEGQGRGYEQFF